The clone carrying this TCR beta chain occurred once. These data originate in a study of cytomegalovirus exposure and HLA in healthy donors. The primer mix had 60 Vbeta and 13 Jbeta primers. Measured with immunoSEQ multiplex PCR; TCRdb has only the in-frame clones, and not every one. The data contain over 80,000 clones, approximately 72% of them seen just once; the ten biggest clones take up less than 3.5%. Sequenced sample: PBMCs. The receptor was derived from a woman between 40 and 50 years old in good health and CMV-seronegative.

This CDR3 reads CASSRTQGKAFF. The CDR3 DNA reads as TGTGCCAGCAGCCGAACGCAGGGGAAAGCTTTCTTT. The chain combines TRBV7-8 with TRBJ1-1; possible D gene TRBD1, 6 bases. Trimming removed 5 bases at V and 9 bases at J, with 13 bases between. This CDR3 contains 12 residues. CDR1 is SGHVS and CDR2 is FQNEAQ in the germline V gene.